The 16 T cell receptor beta chains below were found in one sample sequenced in a study of CXCR3-negative and CXCR3-positive naive CD8 T cells. Each TRB cDNA library was prepared by 5' RACE (with UMI labels). TCRdb derives one entry per CDR3 protein from the 5' RACE reads, leaving out DNA. The sample is made up of under 75,000 distinct CDR3 sequences, and the top ten hold about 4.4% of it. The sample consisted of naive CXCR3- CD8+ T cells from blood. As for subset: CD45RO-CCR7+CD27+CD95- naive CD8+ T cells lacking CXCR3 (TNR3-). The receptors here all came from a human donor in good health. Some clones in this sample may be carry-over from other donors' samples.

The genes are TRBV20-1 and TRBJ2-7; checking the TCRdb D call of TRBD1 is not possible without DNA. The germline V gene has CDR1 DFQATT and CDR2 SNEGSKA (reference sequence). The CDR3 extends over 16 amino acids. The CDR3 sequence is CSAYDWTGLNAYEQYF.

The V call is TRBV7-2, the J call TRBJ2-1; TCRdb's D call of TRBD2 is untestable without DNA. Germline CDR1 and CDR2: SGHTA and FQGNSA. The CDR3 sequence is 18 residues long. The CDR3 loop reads CASSLRGTRYFSYNEQFF.

The CDR3 reads CASSDLYADRNEQFF. The chain joins TRBV9 to TRBJ2-1. The CDR3 spans 15 residues. From germline, CDR1 is SGDLS and CDR2 YYNGEE. Based on the CDR3 plus reference TRBV9 and TRBJ2-1, the full variable domain is DSGVTQTPKHLITATGQRVTLRCSPRSGDLSVYWYQQSLDQGLQFLIQYYNGEERAKGNILERFSAQQFPDLHSELNLSSLELGDSALYFCASSDLYADRNEQFFGPGTRLTVL.

The V and J genes are TRBV2 and TRBJ1-5; TCRdb's assignment of TRBD1 cannot be checked, as there is no DNA. Germline values: CDR1 SNHLY, CDR2 FYNNEI. CDR3 length: 15 amino acids. CDR3 loop: CATGQGTRGNQPQHF.

This chain joins TRBV20-1 and TRBJ1-5. CDR3 size: 16 residues. Germline lookup yields CDR1 DFQATT and CDR2 SNEGSKA (reference sequence). CDR3 region: CSAGDLAGWSNQPQHF.

The gene calls are TRBV29-1 and TRBJ1-2; the TRBD1 assignment by TCRdb is unverifiable without DNA. The CDR3 is made up of 14 amino acids. The germline V gene has CDR1 SQVTM and CDR2 ANQGSEA. The CDR3 sequence is CSVDNRVNNYGYTF.

V is TRBV6-2 or TRBV6-3 and J is TRBJ2-3. Germline CDR1 is MNHEY and CDR2 is SVGEGT. This CDR3 is 12 amino acids long. CDR3: CAGSPYTDTQYF.

The chain joins TRBV7-9 to TRBJ2-1; no DNA is available, so the TRBD1 call from TCRdb remains unchecked. Germline assignment: CDR1 SEHNR and CDR2 FQNEAQ (reference sequence). This CDR3 is built from 14 residues. CDR3: CASRTGTMGNEQFF. The entire variable domain, with the rest obtained from reference TRBV7-9 and TRBJ2-1, is as follows: DTGVSQNPRHKITKRGQNVTFRCDPISEHNRLYWYRQTLGQGPEFLTYFQNEAQLEKSRLLSDRFSAERPKGSFSTLEIQRTEQGDSAMYLCASRTGTMGNEQFFGPGTRLTVL.

The chain combines TRBV7-2 with TRBJ2-7. This CDR3 has 15 amino acids. The germline V gene has CDR1 SGHTA and CDR2 FQGNSA. The CDR3 spells CASSPALGSPDEQYF.

The CDR3 sequence is CASSYFAQSTSGRETDTQYF. The chain couples TRBV6-2 or TRBV6-3 to TRBJ2-3; the TCRdb D gene call, TRBD2, has no DNA to confirm it. Germline V gene sequence: CDR1 MNHEY, CDR2 SVGEGT. The CDR3 spans 20 residues.

This chain joins TRBV12-3 or TRBV12-4 and TRBJ2-1; TCRdb selects TRBD2, and the lack of DNA leaves this call unchecked. CDR3 length equals 14 residues. Here the CDR3 reads CASSLGGGGSEQFF.

The chain carries TRBV5-1 and TRBJ2-3; there is no DNA to check the TCRdb D call of TRBD1. Germline lookup yields CDR1 SGHRS and CDR2 YFSETQ. The CDR3 runs 15 residues. The CDR3 spells CASRNGDLSTDTQYF.

The CDR3 region is CASSADRIKNTEAFF. The V call is TRBV7-6, the J call TRBJ1-1; no DNA is available, so the TRBD1 call from TCRdb remains unchecked. The CDR3 runs 15 residues. The V gene's germline CDR1 is SGHVS and CDR2 FNYEAQ.

The chain employs TRBV9 and TRBJ2-3. The CDR3 is 15 residues long. From germline, CDR1 is SGDLS and CDR2 YYNGEE. This CDR3 reads CASSVAPASTDTQYF. The whole variable domain, filled in from reference TRBV9 and TRBJ2-3, reads DSGVTQTPKHLITATGQRVTLRCSPRSGDLSVYWYQQSLDQGLQFLIQYYNGEERAKGNILERFSAQQFPDLHSELNLSSLELGDSALYFCASSVAPASTDTQYFGPGTRLTVL.

The chain recombines TRBV5-1 with TRBJ2-1; lacking DNA, the TRBD2 call made by TCRdb goes unchecked. The CDR3 has 17 residues. CDR1 is SGHRS and CDR2 is YFSETQ in the germline V gene. CDR3 in amino acids: CASSSAGASGVYNEQFF.

This rearrangement joins TRBV14 to TRBJ2-1. The CDR3 runs to 15 residues. CDR1 and CDR2 (germline): SGHDN, FVKESK. The CDR3 protein is CASSQLMASWDEQFF. Full variable domain (remainder filled in from reference TRBV14 and TRBJ2-1): EAGVTQFPSHSVIEKGQTVTLRCDPISGHDNLYWYRRVMGKEIKFLLHFVKESKQDESGMPNNRFLAERTGGTYSTLKVQPAELEDSGVYFCASSQLMASWDEQFFGPGTRLTVL.